A selection of T cell receptor beta chains follows, all from one sample in a study of OX40 agonist ivuxolimab in advanced cancers. Sequencing was performed with immunoSEQ multiplex PCR; in TCRdb, only in-frame clones are kept and a portion is missing. The data show approximately 40,000 clones, around 83% seen once. The material sequenced was CD4+ or CD8+ T cells sorted from blood, taken in a trial of the OX40 agonist ivuxolimab. The receptors here all came from an adult with an advanced solid tumor such as melanoma, head and neck, liver or kidney cancer. Each CDR3 is given with its conserved first and last residue. Each record gives: D gene, CDR3 length, V gene, J gene, clone size, CDR3 protein, CDR3 DNA. D genes are given only for firm matches. Clone size is given for some rows only: seen once, a few or many times, or a class if the clone is expanded.

>-|13|TRBV5-6|TRBJ2-7|once
CASSLDRSYEQYF
TGTGCCAGCAGCTTGGACCGGTCCTACGAGCAGTACTTC
>-|11|TRBV7-9|TRBJ2-1|-
CASSLSNEQFF
TGTGCCAGCAGCTTGAGTAATGAGCAGTTCTTC
>-|15|TRBV7-8|TRBJ1-4|medium-sized
CASTLWGSTNEKLFF
TGTGCCAGCACCCTTTGGGGGTCGACTAATGAAAAACTGTTTTTT
>TRBD1|14|TRBV7-2|TRBJ1-2|-
CASSPGQGFYGYTF
TGTGCCAGCAGCCCCGGACAGGGGTTCTATGGCTACACCTTC
>TRBD2|18|TRBV7-9|TRBJ2-2|once
CASSLAPSGGLDTGELFF
TGTGCCAGCAGCTTAGCGCCTAGCGGGGGGCTGGACACCGGGGAGCTGTTTTTT
>TRBD2|17|TRBV7-7|TRBJ2-5|-
CASSHGLAGGYQETQYF
TGTGCCAGCAGCCATGGACTAGCGGGAGGGTACCAAGAGACCCAGTACTTC
>-|11|TRBV11-2|TRBJ2-1|-
CASSLGQGLFF
TGTGCCAGCAGCCTAGGACAAGGACTGTTCTTC
>TRBD1|15|TRBV5-5|TRBJ2-5|-
CASSWTGTGVETQYF
TGTGCCAGCAGCTGGACCGGGACAGGGGTGGAGACCCAGTACTTC
>-|14|TRBV4-1|TRBJ1-5|few
CASSQSQGGQPQHF
TGCGCCAGCAGCCAATCCCAGGGCGGTCAGCCCCAGCATTTT
>-|13|TRBV29-1|TRBJ2-7|few
CSGRDTSSYEQYF
TGCAGTGGCCGGGACACCTCGTCCTACGAGCAGTACTTC
>-|15|TRBV7-7|TRBJ2-3|-
CASSQGTATTDTQYF
TGTGCCAGCAGCCAAGGGACCGCCACCACAGATACGCAGTATTTT
>TRBD2|12|TRBV19|TRBJ2-7|-
CASSIAGDEQYF
TGTGCCAGTAGCATAGCGGGGGACGAGCAGTACTTC
>-|15|TRBV29-1|TRBJ1-1|-
CSANYGGQPLIEAFF
TGCAGCGCCAATTACGGGGGTCAGCCCTTGATTGAAGCTTTCTTT
>TRBD1|15|TRBV11-2|TRBJ2-1|-
CASSGGQGAYERMIF
TGTGCCAGCAGCGGGGGACAGGGGGCCTATGAACGGATGATCTTC
>-|16|TRBV5-4|TRBJ2-2|once
CASSFSGLANTGELFF
TGTGCCAGCAGCTTTTCAGGGCTCGCGAACACCGGGGAGCTGTTTTTT
>TRBD2|19|TRBV4-2|TRBJ2-5|-
CASSQYPGLAGGQGETQYF
TGTGCCAGCAGCCAATACCCGGGACTAGCGGGGGGGCAGGGGGAGACCCAGTACTTC
>-|13|TRBV15|TRBJ2-7|-
CATSRATLYEQYF
TGTGCCACCAGCAGAGCTACTTTATACGAGCAGTACTTC
>-|15|TRBV4-1|TRBJ2-5|-
CASSQEGGGQETQYF
TGCGCCAGCAGCCAAGAGGGGGGAGGCCAAGAGACCCAGTACTTC
>-|13|TRBV4-1|TRBJ2-7|once
CASSPGTTGEQYF
TGCGCCAGCAGCCCGGGGACGACAGGAGAGCAGTACTTC
>-|15|TRBV18|TRBJ2-5|-
CASSPRDNLQETQYF
TGTGCCAGCTCACCACGGGACAATCTCCAAGAGACCCAGTACTTC
>-|15|TRBV4-1|TRBJ2-7|-
CASSQEAAGKYEQYF
TGCGCCAGCAGCCAAGAGGCGGCAGGGAAATACGAGCAGTACTTC
>TRBD2|13|TRBV4-1|TRBJ2-1|-
CASSQGGDNEQFF
TGCGCCAGCAGCCAGGGGGGGGACAATGAGCAGTTCTTC
>-|14|TRBV6-5|TRBJ2-1|-
CASSYSDTATEQFF
TGTGCCAGCAGTTACTCCGACACGGCTACCGAGCAGTTCTTC
>-|16|TRBV4-2|TRBJ2-7|-
CASSPPTSETYYEQYF
TGTGCCAGCAGCCCCCCCACATCGGAGACCTACTACGAGCAGTACTTC
>-|18|TRBV4-3|TRBJ1-6|-
CASSQGAQESSYNSPLHF
TGCGCCAGCAGCCAAGGTGCACAGGAGAGCTCCTATAATTCACCCCTCCACTTT
>TRBD1|16|TRBV28|TRBJ1-6|once
CASSLTGQGMGSPLHF
TGTGCCAGCAGTTTAACGGGACAGGGGATGGGTTCACCCCTCCACTTT
>-|13|TRBV23-1|TRBJ2-3|-
CASSQKGADTQYF
TGCGCCAGCAGTCAAAAGGGAGCAGATACGCAGTATTTT
>TRBD1|14|TRBV6-6|TRBJ2-1|once
CASSRWDRVGEQFF
TGTGCCAGCAGTCGCTGGGACAGGGTAGGGGAGCAGTTCTTC
>-|12|TRBV11-2|TRBJ2-7|-
CASSPALWEQYF
TGTGCCAGCAGCCCAGCCCTTTGGGAGCAGTACTTC
>TRBD1|14|TRBV6-5|TRBJ2-7|-
CASSYETGGYEQYF
TGTGCCAGCAGTTACGAGACAGGGGGCTACGAGCAGTACTTC
>-|14|TRBV25-1|TRBJ2-7|-
CASSDAASSYEQYF
TGTGCCAGCAGTGATGCGGCTAGCTCCTACGAGCAGTACTTC
>-|15|TRBV9|TRBJ1-1|-
CASSVDGSGNTEAFF
TGTGCCAGCAGCGTAGATGGGTCGGGGAACACTGAAGCTTTCTTT
>-|13|TRBV4-3|TRBJ2-7|-
CASSQAPGREQYF
TGCGCCAGCAGCCAAGCCCCAGGGCGGGAGCAGTACTTC
>-|13|TRBV6-5|TRBJ2-5|-
CASSPDFQETQYF
TGTGCCAGCAGTCCTGACTTCCAAGAGACCCAGTACTTC
>TRBD1|14|TRBV19|TRBJ2-7|medium-sized
CASSTRTGVYEQYF
TGTGCCAGTAGTACCAGGACAGGGGTTTACGAGCAGTACTTC
>TRBD1|16|TRBV5-4|TRBJ1-1|once
CASSLPGTGGRNEAFF
TGTGCCAGCAGCTTGCCCGGGACAGGGGGCCGGAATGAAGCTTTCTTT
>TRBD2|15|TRBV19|TRBJ2-3|-
CASSGLAGSTDTQYF
TGTGCCAGCAGCGGGCTAGCGGGGAGCACAGATACGCAGTATTTT
>-|16|TRBV28|TRBJ1-2|-
CASSFDLPGANYGYTF
TGTGCCAGCAGTTTTGATCTACCCGGCGCTAACTATGGCTACACCTTC